This T cell receptor beta chain was retrieved from a study of beta chain features in type 1 diabetes. In this sample, this clone turned up many times. The sequenced template was cDNA made from the entire isolated RNA. The data were produced by immunoSEQ multiplex PCR, yet TCRdb's version contains in-frame clones alone and is incomplete. This table has over 120,000 clones, roughly a tenth appearing once. V was pared by 1 base and J by 0 bases, with 6 bases between. The CDR3 is made up of 15 amino acids. Germline CDR1 reads LGHNA; CDR2 reads YSLEER. The clonotype comes from a man younger than 30 in good health. The chain employs TRBV4-3 and TRBJ1-4; D remains ambiguous. Specimen: central memory CD4+ T cells from blood. CDR3 amino acids: CASSQGYTTNEKLFF. DNA for the CDR3: TGCGCCAGCAGCCAAGGATACACAACTAATGAAAAACTGTTTTTT.